The 8 T cell receptor beta chains reported below all come from one sample, sequenced in a study of persistence of HIV-infected CD4 T cells. This was the immunoSEQ version 4 assay in survey mode. Profiled with immunoSEQ multiplex PCR; TCRdb holds only in-frame clones, not every one. Here the sample spans 35,000 to 45,000 clones, about 87% being singletons. The antigens of these receptors remain unknown. Cells were stimulated nonspecifically with anti-CD3/anti-CD28 magnetic beads. CD4+ T cells upregulating both CD40 ligand and CD69 were sorted as responding cells. The sequencing here drew on CD4+ T cells sorted from PBMCs after roughly 18-hour stimulation, taken from a patient who received antiretroviral therapy. The origin of the receptors is an adult man with HIV who was CMV-seropositive.

Only one count was recorded for this clone. The CDR3 nucleotides are TGTGCCAGCAGCTTAGCCGGGACAGCCGGAAACACCATATATTTT. Translating gives CASSLAGTAGNTIYF. The genes are TRBV5-5 and TRBJ1-3; 7 positions agree with TRBD1. The CDR3 is 15 residues long. Trimming cost V 2 bases and J 4 bases; bases outside gene matches: 6. In germline, CDR1 is SGHKS, CDR2 YYEKEE (reference sequence).

The chain is built from TRBV5-1 and TRBJ2-5, with 8 bases identical to TRBD2. Trimming at V came to 6 bases and at J to 2 bases, leaving 3 bases not matched to a gene. Germline CDR1 and CDR2: SGHRS and YFSETQ. This CDR3 comprises 13 residues. CDR3 sequence (DNA): TGCGCCAGCACCGGGGGGGATCAAGAGACCCAGTACTTC. Protein: CASTGGDQETQYF.

This clone was seen once. The chain couples TRBV10-1 to TRBJ1-2; TRBD1 is a possible D gene (6 bases). The CDR3 runs 16 residues. CDR1 is WNHNN, CDR2 SYGVQD, per germline (reference sequence). V was cut by 7 bases and J by 7 bases, with 25 bases left in between. CDR3 DNA sequence: TGCGCCAGCAAACATCCCCGACAGGTCCTACGGAGTGGCTACACCTTC. Amino acid sequence: CASKHPRQVLRSGYTF.

This chain links TRBV2 with TRBJ1-6, with 7 bases fitting TRBD1. Trimming cost V 2 bases and J 10 bases; bases outside gene matches: 14. This CDR3 region has 17 residues. Germline CDR1 SNHLY, CDR2 FYNNEI. CDR3 region: CASSELGRTGGGSPLHF. CDR3 in DNA: TGTGCCAGCAGTGAACTGGGCCGGACAGGCGGCGGCTCACCCCTCCACTTT.

V and J are TRBV27 and TRBJ1-5; no clear D gene. Germline lookup yields CDR1 MNHEY and CDR2 SMNVEV (reference sequence). The V end was cut by 2 bases, the J end by 4 bases, with 6 bases between. The CDR3 length is 13 residues. The CDR3 is CASSLMGNQPQHF. The DNA of the CDR3 is TGTGCCAGCAGTTTAATGGGGAATCAGCCCCAGCATTTT.

With respect to this clone: Its ends do not fully match the called genes, so a read error is possible. This chain connects TRBV6-6 to TRBJ2-1; no clear D. This CDR3 has 11 residues. From germline, CDR1 is MNHNY and CDR2 SVGAGI (reference sequence). The CDR3 region is CATSQGMEQFF. In DNA, the CDR3 is TGTGCCACCAGTCAAGGAATGGAGCAGTTCTTC.

This clone has just one count. The rearrangement links TRBV27 to TRBJ2-7; weak D call: TRBD1 (5 bases). The CDR3 has 14 amino acids. Trimming removed 2 bases from V and 6 bases from J, with 14 bases in between. CDR1 is MNHEY, CDR2 SMNVEV, per germline (reference sequence). CDR3 amino acids: CASSLDSRLGEQYF. Written as DNA, the CDR3 is TGTGCCAGCAGTTTAGACAGCCGCCTCGGCGAGCAGTACTTC.

V is TRBV6-1 and J is TRBJ2-3; 12 bases line up with TRBD2. CDR3 length: 13 amino acids. CDR1 is MNHNS, CDR2 SASEGT, per germline. V lost 11 bases, J lost 5 bases, and 5 bases stayed unmatched. CDR3 region: CAGRLAGEDTQYF. CDR3 in DNA: TGTGCCGGCCGACTAGCGGGGGAAGATACGCAGTATTTT.